The 7 T cell receptor beta chains presented below share a single source sample, sequenced in a study of radiotherapy plus CTLA-4 blockade in lung cancer. Clones were sequenced by immunoSEQ multiplex PCR, and TCRdb holds only the in-frame ones, with some missing. The table lists approximately 45,000 clones, roughly 60% of them singletons. The sample consisted of peripheral blood, taken from a patient treated with radiotherapy plus ipilimumab. These receptors came from a human donor with non-small cell lung cancer who had a partial response to radiotherapy plus ipilimumab.

This sequence joins TRBV9 and TRBJ1-1; D call uncertain. CDR1 and CDR2 from the germline V gene are SGDLS and YYNGEE. With 0 bases removed from V and 4 bases from J, the gap between germline ends came to 10 bases. The CDR3 is 14 residues long. The CDR3 loop is CASSVVQRGTEAFF. CDR3 bases: TGTGCCAGCAGCGTAGTTCAGAGAGGCACTGAAGCTTTCTTT.

This clone has only a few counts. The chain combines TRBV19 with TRBJ1-5; TRBD1 might be the D (6 bases). Germline CDR1 is LNHDA and CDR2 is SQIVND (reference sequence). The CDR3 sequence is 14 residues long. Trimming cost V 10 bases and J 4 bases, with 17 bases left between them. CDR3 nucleotide sequence: TGTGCCACCCAGGCCGGACAGATTAATCAGCCCCAGCATTTT. Encoded protein: CATQAGQINQPQHF.

There are a few counts of this clone. V is TRBV21-1 and J is TRBJ2-4; the table's D gene call, TRBD2, was not cross checked with the DNA. TRBV21-1 is described as a pseudogene. The CDR3 runs 17 residues. Here the CDR3 reads CASSTRGADLAKNIQYF. For the CDR3, the DNA is TGTGCCAGCAGCACCCGGGGGGCGGACCTAGCCAAAAACATTCAGTACTTC.

This chain uses TRBV7-9 with TRBJ2-2; 11 bases line up with TRBD1. Germline CDR1 SEHNR, CDR2 FQNEAQ (reference sequence). The CDR3 has 15 residues. Losses at the gene ends were 5 bases for V and 5 bases for J; bases not matched to a gene: 4. The CDR3 DNA reads TGTGCCAGCAGCCCGGACAGGGGGCCGACCGGGGAGCTGTTTTTT. As protein: CASSPDRGPTGELFF. Complete variable domain (other parts from reference TRBV7-9 and TRBJ2-2): DTGVSQNPRHKITKRGQNVTFRCDPISEHNRLYWYRQTLGQGPEFLTYFQNEAQLEKSRLLSDRFSAERPKGSFSTLEIQRTEQGDSAMYLCASSPDRGPTGELFFGEGSRLTVL.

The gene calls are TRBV7-9 and TRBJ1-5; unclear D gene. The CDR3 has 13 amino acids. Germline V gene lookup returns CDR1 SEHNR and CDR2 FQNEAQ (reference sequence). Trimming removed 3 bases at V and 5 bases at J, with 8 bases between. The CDR3 region has the DNA TGTGCCAGCAGCTTGGCGGGGTATCAGCCCCAGCATTTT. This sequence encodes CASSLAGYQPQHF. Full variable domain (remainder filled in from reference TRBV7-9 and TRBJ1-5): DTGVSQNPRHKITKRGQNVTFRCDPISEHNRLYWYRQTLGQGPEFLTYFQNEAQLEKSRLLSDRFSAERPKGSFSTLEIQRTEQGDSAMYLCASSLAGYQPQHFGDGTRLSIL.

This clone was detected only a few times. The chain couples TRBV11-3 to TRBJ1-3; 10 bases map to TRBD1. Germline V CDR1 and CDR2: SGHNT, YENEEA. With V trimmed by 5 bases and J by 4 bases, 5 bases remained unmatched. This CDR3 spans 15 amino acids. The CDR3 spells CASSPGQGPGNTIYF. The DNA of the CDR3 is TGTGCCAGCAGCCCGGGACAGGGGCCAGGAAACACCATATATTTT.

The chain carries TRBV7-2 and TRBJ2-7; no clear D. Trimming took off 3 bases at V and 0 bases at J, with 9 bases between the two ends. This CDR3 spans 14 amino acids. The V gene's germline CDR1 is SGHTA and CDR2 FQGNSA. Here the CDR3 DNA reads TGTGCCAGCAGCTTTCATCAGAACTCCTACGAGCAGTACTTC. Protein: CASSFHQNSYEQYF. Based on the CDR3 plus reference TRBV7-2 and TRBJ2-7, the full variable domain is GAGVSQSPSNKVTEKGKDVELRCDPISGHTALYWYRQSLGQGLEFLIYFQGNSAPDKSGLPSDRFSAERTGGSVSTLTIQRTQQEDSAVYLCASSFHQNSYEQYFGPGTRLTVT.